Each of the 13 T cell receptor beta chains below was sequenced from the same sample in a study of blood T cells in healthy people across ages. Using a J-beta primer mix together with a sample-barcoded 5' primer, a second PCR was run for roughly 6 to 12 cycles. TCRdb reprocessed the 5' RACE reads via MiXCR and lists one record per CDR3 protein. The sample records about 970,000 distinct CDR3 sequences, roughly 51% being singletons. Specimen: blood. These receptors all come from a woman aged 60-70 years in good health.

The rearrangement links TRBV28 to TRBJ1-1; D might be TRBD1 (6 bases). The V end lost 8 bases, the J end lost 2 bases, and 18 bases lay between the germline ends. Per the germline V gene, CDR1 is MDHEN and CDR2 is SYDVKM. The CDR3 totals 15 residues. CDR3 nucleotides: TGTGCCAGCGGAACCCCGGACAGTATAAACACTGAAGCTTTCTTT. It translates to CASGTPDSINTEAFF.

CDR3 loop: CASSQGEAGGDEQFF. In nucleotides, the CDR3 is TGTGCCAGCAGCCAAGGGGAGGCCGGAGGGGATGAGCAGTTCTTC. V and J are TRBV4-2 and TRBJ2-1; weak D call: TRBD2 (6 bases). In germline, CDR1 is LGHNA, CDR2 YNFKEQ. This CDR3 contains 15 residues. V lost 1 base to trimming and J lost 8 bases, with 15 bases between them.

The gene calls are TRBV20-1 and TRBJ1-5; D gene ambiguous. Trimming shortened V by 0 bases and J by 0 bases, and 12 bases separated the two germline ends. The germline V gene has CDR1 DFQATT and CDR2 SNEGSKA (reference sequence). This CDR3 region has 16 residues. For the CDR3, the DNA is TGCAGTGCTAGAGATCGGGAAATCTATAGCAATCAGCCCCAGCATTTT. Residues: CSARDREIYSNQPQHF.

Only a few counts were recorded for this clonotype. The rearrangement links TRBV11-1 to TRBJ1-6; no reliable D call. The germline gives CDR1 SGHAT, CDR2 FQDESV (reference sequence). The CDR3 totals 14 residues. V was pared by 8 bases and J by 7 bases, with 15 bases between. DNA of the CDR3: TGTGCCAGCGGCCAGGCAGGTTCCAATTCACCCCTCCACTTT. This translates into CASGQAGSNSPLHF.

This chain uses TRBV28 with TRBJ2-1, with 7 bases that match TRBD2. Germline loops: CDR1 MDHEN, CDR2 SYDVKM. The CDR3 spans 14 residues. Trimming took 8 bases from V and 1 from J; bases not matched to a gene: 5. The CDR3 here is CASVKRGSYNEQFF. As DNA, the CDR3 is TGTGCCAGCGTCAAGCGGGGTTCCTACAATGAGCAGTTCTTC.

The V gene is TRBV4-3, the J gene TRBJ2-2; D is uncertain. V dropped 0 bases and J dropped 6 bases, with 8 bases sitting between them. Germline CDR1 reads LGHNA; CDR2 reads YSLEER. CDR3 size: 14 residues. CDR3: CASSQDPVPGELFF. CDR3 coding DNA: TGCGCCAGCAGCCAAGATCCAGTCCCCGGGGAGCTGTTTTTT.

This clonotype has ten or more counts. The chain links TRBV7-9 to TRBJ2-3; D gene ambiguous. The ends were cut back, 5 bases at V and 0 bases at J, with 12 bases in the middle. Looked up from germline, CDR1 is SEHNR and CDR2 is FQNEAQ (reference sequence). The CDR3 has 15 residues. CDR3 in amino acids: CASSPGVASTDTQYF. The CDR3 region has the DNA TGTGCCAGCAGCCCAGGAGTTGCGAGCACAGATACGCAGTATTTT.

In this sample, this clonotype turned up a few times. The chain recombines TRBV29-1 with TRBJ2-5, with TRBD2 identical over 9 bases. Trimming at V came to 7 bases and at J to 5 bases, leaving 5 bases not matched to a gene. From germline, CDR1 is SQVTM and CDR2 ANQGSEA. The CDR3 loop spans 12 amino acids. CDR3 DNA sequence: TGCAGCGGGTATAGCGGGAGTGAGACCCAGTACTTC. Encoded protein: CSGYSGSETQYF. The full variable domain, completed using reference TRBV29-1 and TRBJ2-5, is SAVISQKPSRDICQRGTSLTIQCQVDSQVTMMFWYRQQPGQSLTLIATANQGSEATYESGFVIDKFPISRPNLTFSTLTVSNMSPEDSSIYLCSGYSGSETQYFGPGTRLLVL.

This clonotype was seen more than once but under ten times. V gene TRBV29-1 combines with J gene TRBJ1-1; no reliable D call. This CDR3 spans 10 amino acids. V was clipped by 7 bases and J by 8 bases, with 11 bases between them. Germline loops: CDR1 SQVTM, CDR2 ANQGSEA. The CDR3 DNA reads TGCAGCGCCCAAGGGCTGGAAGCTTTCTTT. Protein product: CSAQGLEAFF.

The V and J genes are TRBV20-1 and TRBJ2-1; 11 bases fit TRBD2. This CDR3 region has 15 residues. CDR1 is DFQATT and CDR2 is SNEGSKA in the germline V gene (reference sequence). With V trimmed by 2 bases and J by 4 bases, 4 bases remained unmatched. CDR3 bases: TGCAGTGCTAGAAGGACTAGCGGGCCATACAATGAGCAGTTCTTC. Translating gives CSARRTSGPYNEQFF.

V and J are TRBV28 and TRBJ1-5, with 7 bases identical to TRBD1. Per germline, CDR1 MDHEN and CDR2 SYDVKM. The length of the CDR3 is 15 residues. Unmatched junction bases numbered 12, after V lost 7 bases and J lost 6 bases. CDR3 amino acids: CASKSQGGGGQPQHF. CDR3 DNA: TGTGCCAGCAAGAGTCAGGGGGGAGGCGGTCAGCCCCAGCATTTT.

This clonotype was picked up a small number of times. This chain uses TRBV5-1 with TRBJ1-2; no reliable D call. Germline V gene sequence: CDR1 SGHRS, CDR2 YFSETQ. The V end was cut by 1 base, the J end by 8 bases, with 12 bases between. CDR3 length: 13 residues. CDR3 region: CASSLLGPEGYTF. CDR3 DNA: TGCGCCAGCAGCTTGCTAGGGCCAGAGGGCTACACCTTC.

The rearrangement joins TRBV6-2 or TRBV6-3 to TRBJ2-2, with D possibly TRBD1 on 5 matching bases. V lost 7 bases and J lost 8, with 14 bases in between. Germline V gene sequence: CDR1 MNHEY, CDR2 SVGEGT. The length of the CDR3 is 13 residues. The CDR3 reads CASTSQGQGELFF. Written as DNA, the CDR3 is TGTGCCAGCACTTCTCAGGGCCAGGGGGAGCTGTTTTTT.